The 23 T cell receptor beta chains reported below all come from one sample, sequenced in a study of Ad26.COV2.S vaccination and SARS-CoV-2 variants. This sample's treatment: roughly 18 received Ad26.COV2.S at low or high dose, single or two shots; 5 received placebo; per-sample allocation not given. The samples date from day 63 after the first vaccine or placebo injection. Sequencing was performed with immunoSEQ multiplex PCR; in TCRdb, only in-frame clones are kept and a portion is missing. The sample includes 250,000 to 300,000 clones, approximately 89% of them seen just once. The sequencing here drew on peripheral blood, taken in a trial of Ad26.COV2.S vaccine versus placebo. The origin of the receptors is a person aged 18-60 years who received the Ad26.COV2.S COVID-19 vaccine or a placebo.

The DNA for the CDR3 is TGCAGCGTACAACGGACTAGCGGGAGAGGGGTCCCCAATGAGCAGTTCTTC. Protein sequence: CSVQRTSGRGVPNEQFF. This chain uses TRBV29-1 with TRBJ2-1; 13 positions match TRBD2. The CDR3 is 17 amino acids. CDR1 is SQVTM, CDR2 ANQGSEA, per germline. With V trimmed by 6 bases and J by 6 bases, 14 bases remained unmatched.

The chain joins TRBV6-2 or TRBV6-3 to TRBJ2-7; D unclear. The germline V gene has CDR1 MNHEY and CDR2 SVGEGT. This CDR3 spans 15 amino acids. The germline V and J ends were trimmed by 0 bases and 9 bases, with 18 bases remaining between them. As DNA, the CDR3 is TGTGCCAGCAGTTACTCGGATAGTATCAGGTTGGTGCAGTACTTC. Translated: CASSYSDSIRLVQYF.

The J gene is TRBJ2-2, the V gene TRBV3-1 (or the pseudogene TRBV3-2); no clear D gene. The CDR3 runs 15 residues. CDR1 and CDR2 (germline): LGHDT, YNNKEL (reference sequence). The V end lost 4 bases, the J end lost 9 bases, and 18 bases lay between the germline ends. The CDR3 loop is CASSPLRSSSRELFF. CDR3 DNA sequence: TGTGCCAGCAGCCCGCTTCGGAGTTCCAGCCGGGAGCTGTTTTTT.

The V gene is TRBV9, the J gene TRBJ2-1; a possible D gene is TRBD1 (6 bases). Germline assignment: CDR1 SGDLS and CDR2 YYNGEE. The CDR3 length is 15 residues. Trimming took off 0 bases at V and 6 bases at J, with 13 bases between the two ends. The CDR3 sequence is CASSVVGAAGNEQFF. The DNA for the CDR3 is TGTGCCAGCAGCGTAGTGGGGGCGGCCGGCAATGAGCAGTTCTTC.

The J gene is TRBJ2-1, the V gene TRBV9; D might be TRBD2 (6 bases). Germline V gene lookup returns CDR1 SGDLS and CDR2 YYNGEE. The CDR3 extends over 15 amino acids. The V and J ends lost 5 bases and 5 bases respectively, with 17 bases between them. This CDR3 is CASREAGGPHNEQFF. The CDR3 DNA follows: TGTGCCAGCAGGGAAGCGGGTGGCCCTCACAATGAGCAGTTCTTC.

The J gene is TRBJ2-2, the V gene TRBV5-1, with TRBD2 identical over 10 bases. The CDR3 is made up of 17 amino acids. Germline V gives CDR1 SGHRS, CDR2 YFSETQ. V shed 5 bases, J shed 2 bases, and the junction held 9 bases outside the gene matches. The CDR3 loop is CASSRTSGRSNTGELFF. In nucleotides, the CDR3 is TGCGCCAGCAGTAGGACTAGCGGAAGATCTAACACCGGGGAGCTGTTTTTT.

On this clone itself: Additional DNA sequences in this sample encode the identical CDR3. The chain couples TRBV5-1 to TRBJ1-1; D is possibly TRBD1 (6 bases). V lost 4 bases, J lost 1 base, and 11 bases lay in between. The V gene's germline CDR1 is SGHRS and CDR2 YFSETQ. The length of the CDR3 is 14 residues. CDR3 nucleotides: TGCGCCAGCAGCGTGGACAGCTCGAACACTGAAGCTTTCTTT. It specifies CASSVDSSNTEAFF.

This sequence joins TRBV29-1 and TRBJ1-2; no definite D call. Deletions cut 3 bases from V and 4 bases from J, with 9 bases between. CDR1 SQVTM and CDR2 ANQGSEA come from the germline V gene. The CDR3 consists of 12 residues. The CDR3 reads CSVDRLGYGYTF. CDR3 nucleotide sequence: TGCAGCGTTGACAGGTTGGGCTATGGCTACACCTTC.

The chain joins TRBV4-1 to TRBJ1-5; D might be TRBD1 (6 bases). V lost 3 bases and J 4 bases, leaving 19 bases between the germline ends. The CDR3 is 17 amino acids. The germline V gene encodes CDR1 MGHRA and CDR2 YSYEKL. DNA for the CDR3: TGCGCCAGCAGCCAGCCCCCGGGACATCGGATAAATCAGCCCCAGCATTTT. Translation: CASSQPPGHRINQPQHF.

The gene calls are TRBV5-1 and TRBJ2-7; 9 bases match TRBD1. There are 15 residues in the CDR3. Germline loops: CDR1 SGHRS, CDR2 YFSETQ. J lost 4 bases, V lost 4 bases, and 9 bases had no gene match. CDR3 sequence (DNA): TGCGCCAGCAGCGGGCGACAGGGGGTAAGGTACGAGCAGTACTTC. Encoded protein: CASSGRQGVRYEQYF.

This sequence joins TRBV9 and TRBJ2-2; D may correspond to TRBD1 or TRBD2 (5 bases each). V was trimmed by 1 base and J by 7 bases, leaving 14 bases between them. Germline CDR1 reads SGDLS; CDR2 reads YYNGEE. CDR3 length: 15 residues. CDR3 sequence: CASSVQQGAIGELFF. As DNA, the CDR3 is TGTGCCAGCAGCGTACAGCAGGGAGCGATCGGGGAGCTGTTTTTT. Supplemented by reference TRBV9 and TRBJ2-2, the full variable domain reads DSGVTQTPKHLITATGQRVTLRCSPRSGDLSVYWYQQSLDQGLQFLIQYYNGEERAKGNILERFSAQQFPDLHSELNLSSLELGDSALYFCASSVQQGAIGELFFGEGSRLTVL.

V is TRBV7-2 and J is TRBJ2-6; 10 bases are a match to TRBD1. V was clipped by 1 base and J by 2 bases; unmatched bases: 2. Germline CDR1 is SGHTA and CDR2 is FQGNSA. CDR3 size: 17 residues. The chain's CDR3 is CASSLVGTGAGANVLTF. The CDR3 DNA reads TGTGCCAGCAGCTTAGTAGGGACAGGGGCTGGGGCCAACGTCCTGACTTTC.

V and J are TRBV7-3 and TRBJ2-6, with D possibly being TRBD1 or TRBD2 (6 bases each). V shed 5 bases and J shed 2 bases, with 13 bases lying between them. The CDR3 contains 16 residues. The germline CDR1 and CDR2 sequences are SGHTA and FQGTGA. DNA for the CDR3: TGTGCCAGCAGCCCGGAAGGGGGGCCTGGGGCCAACGTCCTGACTTTC. Protein product: CASSPEGGPGANVLTF. The full variable domain, with the rest looked up from reference TRBV7-3 and TRBJ2-6, is GAGVSQTPSNKVTEKGKYVELRCDPISGHTALYWYRQSLGQGPEFLIYFQGTGAADDSGLPNDRFFAVRPEGSVSTLKIQRTERGDSAVYLCASSPEGGPGANVLTFGAGSRLTVL.

The genes are TRBV19 and TRBJ1-1; weak D call: TRBD1 (5 bases). The germline V gene has CDR1 LNHDA and CDR2 SQIVND (reference sequence). V was pared by 2 bases and J by 1 base, with 17 bases between. There are 17 residues in the CDR3. The CDR3 DNA follows: TGTGCCAGTAGTATAAGAGCGGGGGGAGCCGCGAACACTGAAGCTTTCTTT. Protein sequence: CASSIRAGGAANTEAFF.

This chain joins TRBV27 and TRBJ2-2; D uncertain. The V end was cut by 6 bases, the J end by 7 bases, with 15 bases between. The CDR3 spans 14 residues. Germline CDR1 is MNHEY and CDR2 is SMNVEV (reference sequence). The CDR3 spells CASSRPWAVGELFF. The DNA for the CDR3 is TGTGCCAGCAGCCGACCTTGGGCCGTCGGGGAGCTGTTTTTT.

On this clone: The sample carries other DNA sequences with the same CDR3. This chain joins TRBV10-1 and TRBJ2-5; D might be TRBD2 (5 bases). With 2 bases removed from V and 1 base from J, the gap between germline ends came to 8 bases. Looked up from germline, CDR1 is WNHNN and CDR2 is SYGVQD (reference sequence). This CDR3 contains 14 residues. CDR3 nucleotide sequence: TGCGCCAGCAGTGAGAGCGGCGGCCAAGAGACCCAGTACTTC. Translated, it gives CASSESGGQETQYF.

The gene calls are TRBV20-1 and TRBJ1-2; no reliable D call. V lost 3 bases and J 5 bases, leaving 10 bases between the germline ends. The CDR3 has 12 residues. Germline CDR1 reads DFQATT; CDR2 reads SNEGSKA (reference sequence). CDR3 protein: CSASGGGYGYTF. The CDR3 nucleotides are TGCAGTGCTAGTGGTGGAGGATATGGCTACACCTTC.

The V gene is TRBV5-4, the J gene TRBJ1-5, with D hard to call. V shed 0 bases and J shed 6 bases, with 10 bases lying between them. Germline V gene sequence: CDR1 SGHNT, CDR2 YYREEE (reference sequence). This CDR3 is built from 14 residues. CDR3 coding DNA: TGTGCCAGCAGCTTGGCTGGGAGCGGTCAGCCCCAGCATTTT. It codes for CASSLAGSGQPQHF.

V usage is TRBV2 and J usage is TRBJ1-5; D ambiguous. Deletions cut 6 bases from V and 0 bases from J, with 12 bases between. The germline gives CDR1 SNHLY, CDR2 FYNNEI. This CDR3 comprises 15 residues. Here the CDR3 reads CASRWTVLSNQPQHF. The DNA for the CDR3 is TGTGCCAGCAGATGGACGGTCCTTAGCAATCAGCCCCAGCATTTT.

The J gene is TRBJ1-4, the V gene TRBV18; 8 bases map to TRBD1. The CDR3 has 15 residues. With 0 bases clipped from V and 7 bases from J, the junction kept 4 bases outside the gene matches. Germline CDR1 is KGHSH and CDR2 is LQKENI. The CDR3 here is CASSPPGQEGEKLFF. The DNA of the CDR3 is TGTGCCAGCTCACCACCGGGACAGGAAGGTGAAAAACTGTTTTTT.

The V call is TRBV18, the J call TRBJ2-3; D unclear. Germline V gene lookup returns CDR1 KGHSH and CDR2 LQKENI. The CDR3 runs to 13 residues. Trimming pared 4 bases from V and 3 bases from J, leaving 8 bases between. The CDR3 DNA sequence: TGTGCCAGCTCACGGGGAAGGACAGATACGCAGTATTTT. Translated, it gives CASSRGRTDTQYF. Supplemented by reference TRBV18 and TRBJ2-3, the full variable domain reads NAGVMQNPRHLVRRRGQEARLRCSPMKGHSHVYWYRQLPEEGLKFMVYLQKENIIDESGMPKERFSAEFPKEGPSILRIQQVVRGDSAAYFCASSRGRTDTQYFGPGTRLTVL.

The chain combines TRBV4-3 with TRBJ2-1; D perhaps matches TRBD1 (5 bases). The CDR3 totals 14 residues. Germline CDR1 LGHNA, CDR2 YSLEER. V lost 2 bases, J lost 5 bases, and 10 bases lay in between. CDR3 protein: CASSQLGRNNEQFF. The CDR3 DNA follows: TGCGCCAGCAGCCAACTGGGGCGGAACAATGAGCAGTTCTTC.

This clone was seen a single time. The V and J genes are TRBV24-1 and TRBJ2-7, with D possibly TRBD1 on 6 matching bases. CDR1 KGHDR and CDR2 SFDVKD come from the germline V gene. This CDR3 has 16 residues. Between the trimmed V and J ends, which lost 3 bases and 3 bases, there was a span of 17 bases. The CDR3 nucleotides read TGTGCCACCAGTGATACGACAGGCCGCAATTACTACGAGCAGTACTTC. This encodes CATSDTTGRNYYEQYF.